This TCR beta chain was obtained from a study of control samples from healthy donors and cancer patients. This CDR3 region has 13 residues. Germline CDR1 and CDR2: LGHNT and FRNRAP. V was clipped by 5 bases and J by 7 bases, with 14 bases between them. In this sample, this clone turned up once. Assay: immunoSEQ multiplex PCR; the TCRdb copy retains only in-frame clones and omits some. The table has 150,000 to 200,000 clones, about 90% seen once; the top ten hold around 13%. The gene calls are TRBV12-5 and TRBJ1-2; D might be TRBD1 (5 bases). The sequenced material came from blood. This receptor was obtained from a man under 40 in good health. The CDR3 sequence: CASGPGHNGGYTF. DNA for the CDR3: TGTGCTAGTGGTCCAGGACATAACGGTGGCTACACCTTC.